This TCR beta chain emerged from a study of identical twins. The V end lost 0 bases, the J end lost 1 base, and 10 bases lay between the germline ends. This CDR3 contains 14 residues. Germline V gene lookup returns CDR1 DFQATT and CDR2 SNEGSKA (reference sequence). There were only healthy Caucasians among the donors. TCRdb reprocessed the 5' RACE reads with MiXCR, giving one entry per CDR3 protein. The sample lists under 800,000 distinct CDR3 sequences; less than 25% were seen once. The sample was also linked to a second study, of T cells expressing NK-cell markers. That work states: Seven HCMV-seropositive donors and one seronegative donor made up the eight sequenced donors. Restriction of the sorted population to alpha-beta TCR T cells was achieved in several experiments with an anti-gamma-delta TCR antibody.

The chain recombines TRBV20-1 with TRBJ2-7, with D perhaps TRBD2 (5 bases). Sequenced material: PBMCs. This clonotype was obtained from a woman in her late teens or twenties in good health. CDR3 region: CSARDAGKSYEQYF. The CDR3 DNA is TGCAGTGCTAGAGATGCCGGGAAATCCTACGAGCAGTACTTC.